A selection of T cell receptor beta chains follows, all from one sample in a study of identical twins. TCRdb redid the calling of the 5' RACE reads with MiXCR, one entry per CDR3 protein. Of some 250,000 distinct CDR3 sequences listed, 12% are singletons. These same data were also listed under a study on yellow fever vaccine responses in identical twins.

The sequenced material came from memory (CD45RO+) T cells sorted from blood. These TCRs come from a woman under 30 in good health. Both conserved end residues are part of each CDR3. The D gene is left open where the match is weak. Part of the rows lack a size; the others show once, few, many or a class for expanded clones.

few | NA | TRBJ2-1 | TRBV18 | CASSPLPYREQFF | TGTGCCAGCTCACCACTCCCATATCGTGAGCAGTTCTTC
many | TRBD1 | TRBJ2-7 | TRBV2 | CASSGGQGSYEQYF | TGTGCCAGCAGTGGAGGACAGGGATCCTACGAGCAGTACTTC
many | NA | TRBJ1-5 | TRBV10-3 | CAISDSPRGPQHF | TGTGCCATCAGTGACTCACCCAGGGGGCCCCAGCATTTT
many | TRBD2 | TRBJ2-1 | TRBV20-1 | CSANSGGYNEQFF | TGCAGTGCCAATAGCGGGGGATACAATGAGCAGTTCTTC
few | NA | TRBJ1-4 | TRBV6-5 | CASMTVNEKLFF | TGTGCCAGCATGACAGTTAATGAAAAACTGTTTTTT
few | TRBD2 | TRBJ2-5 | TRBV28 | CASSLQRWGTAGGLQETQYF | TGTGCCAGCAGTTTACAGCGGTGGGGTACAGCGGGAGGACTCCAAGAGACCCAGTACTTC
few | NA | TRBJ2-3 | TRBV20-1 | CSATSPQHLNTDTQYF | TGCAGTGCAACAAGCCCACAACACTTAAACACAGATACGCAGTATTTT
NA | NA | TRBJ2-7 | TRBV4-2 | CASSQALSVGAYEQYF | TGTGCCAGCAGCCAAGCCCTATCTGTGGGGGCCTACGAGCAGTACTTC
few | TRBD2 | TRBJ2-1 | TRBV20-1 | CSARGVAGGRDNEQFF | TGCAGTGCTAGAGGAGTAGCGGGGGGAAGGGACAATGAGCAGTTCTTC
few | NA | TRBJ1-3 | TRBV12-3/TRBV12-4 | CASIWGEGSGNTIYF | TGTGCCAGCATCTGGGGGGAGGGCTCTGGAAACACCATATATTTT
NA | TRBD2 | TRBJ2-1 | TRBV6-2/TRBV6-3 | CASSPLGLAGNNEQFF | TGTGCCAGCAGTCCCCTGGGACTAGCGGGCAACAATGAGCAGTTCTTC
NA | NA | TRBJ2-6 | TRBV11-3 | CASSLGGSSSRANVLTF | TGTGCCAGCAGCTTAGGTGGCAGCTCCTCTAGGGCCAACGTCCTGACTTTC
NA | NA | TRBJ2-1 | TRBV10-2 | CASSLKYNEQFF | TGCGCCAGTAGCCTCAAATACAATGAGCAGTTCTTC